Described below is a single TCR beta chain sequence and its context. The specificity of this receptor is unknown. Base qualities are not at hand, and no much larger clone is one base apart. The germline ends are 10 bases apart after V is trimmed by 4 bases and J by 4 bases. The CDR1 and CDR2 encoded by the germline V gene (reference sequence) are MNHEY and SMNVEV. The CDR3 runs 13 amino acids, cysteine and phenylalanine included. The retained sequence is limited to the CDR3, 39 bases, with the frame set at the first base. Patients with autoimmune disease history or receiving systemic immunosuppression were excluded from the trial. In every dose cohort, peripheral blood was drawn for TCR sequencing at baseline, cycle 4 day 1, and cycle 7 day 1. Samples came from an open-label, multicenter, first-in-human phase I dose-escalation trial of ivuxolimab. Adults with locally advanced or metastatic head and neck squamous cell, hepatocellular, melanoma or renal cell carcinoma were enrolled in the trial. Before TCR sequencing, CD4+ T cells and CD8+ T cells from peripheral blood were sorted into separate populations.

The data derive from a study of OX40 agonist ivuxolimab in advanced cancers. In terms of the full investigation: Ivuxolimab was a fully human IgG2 agonistic monoclonal antibody targeting the costimulatory receptor OX40 (CD134). Intravenous ivuxolimab was administered to patients every 2 weeks at six dose levels: 0.01, 0.1, 0.3, 1.5, 3 and 10 mg/kg. Of the approximately 54 patients in dose escalation, around 19 had hepatocellular carcinoma, approximately 15 had melanoma, 9 had renal cell carcinoma and 9 had head and neck cancer. In the dose-escalation cohort, 65% to 90% of patients were male, and the mean age was approximately 55 years, with a range of 23 to 79. Prior anti-PD-1, anti-PD-L1 or anti-CTLA-4 therapy was permitted, and 35% to 40% of dose-escalation patients had received checkpoint inhibitors. Partial responses occurred in three dose-escalation patients: two with cutaneous melanoma and one with hepatocellular carcinoma. The point of sequencing TCRbeta in the periphery was to test whether ivuxolimab changed TCR sequence diversity and drove clonal T-cell expansion. The monotherapy dose-escalation portion (N ≈ 57 patients) of the phase I ivuxolimab trial is reported in the paper.

Genomic DNA was isolated from the sorted cells so that the TCRbeta CDR3 region could be sequenced. The immunoSEQ Assay was used to sequence the TCRbeta CDR3 regions. TCRdb stores this immuneACCESS table with in-frame sequences only. Part of the clones is absent; in the studies checked, under half of the shortfall reflects unresolved V genes, and no reason is known for the rest. The sample contains some 17,000 clones, about 90% of them found a single time. Clones ranked in the top ten supply about 25% of the sample. The paper's findings and limits, for the study overall: Low levels of normalized T-cell clonal expansion were also shown by some nonresponding patients. After ivuxolimab, CD8+ T cells had more expanded clones than CD4+ T cells on average. Antigen specificity was not determined for the clonally expanded peripheral T cells. At doses of 0.1 to 3.0 mg/kg, clonal expansion of both CD4+ and CD8+ blood T cells was observed from baseline to week 6. In partial responders in the 0.1-3.0 mg/kg groups, normalized peripheral clonal expansion was found to be among the lowest, especially among CD8+ T cells.

The sequence is built from TRBV27 and TRBJ2-5, with TRBD2 tentatively as D gene (5 bases match). The receptor's source is an adult with an advanced solid tumor such as melanoma, head and neck, liver or kidney cancer. Sample: CD4+ or CD8+ T cells sorted from blood, taken in a trial of the OX40 agonist ivuxolimab. The CDR3 sequence is CASSYGNRETQYF. Read as DNA, the sequence is TGTGCCAGCAGTTACGGGAATCGAGAGACCCAGTACTTC.